This T cell receptor (beta chain) originates from a study of radiotherapy plus CTLA-4 blockade in lung cancer. Study summary: An objective response was seen in around a sixth of patients, and disease control in around 31%.

With ipilimumab providing CTLA-4 blockade, focal radiation was administered to patients who had chemo-refractory metastatic non-small-cell lung cancer. Remarks on this clone: Its specificity is unknown.

Study findings and constraints: Radiotherapy with ipilimumab was followed by blood expansion of tumor-derived clones.

Germline values: CDR1 KGHSH, CDR2 LQKENI. V shed 5 bases, J shed 3 bases, and the junction held 6 bases outside the gene matches. The CDR3 contains 15 residues. Sequencing was performed with immunoSEQ multiplex PCR; in TCRdb, only in-frame clones are kept and a portion is missing. The sample lists 30,000 to 50,000 clones; 60% to 80% were seen once. This chain links TRBV18 with TRBJ2-7, with 11 bases identical to TRBD2. The source of this sequence is a human donor with non-small cell lung cancer that progressed on radiotherapy plus ipilimumab. The sequences come from peripheral blood, collected from a patient treated with radiotherapy plus ipilimumab. CDR3 sequence (DNA): TGTGCCAGCTCATTTCCGGGGACTAGCGGCTACGAGCAGTACTTC. This encodes CASSFPGTSGYEQYF.